This TCR beta chain is drawn from a study of T cell responses to AZD1222 COVID-19 vaccine. CDR1 SGHRS and CDR2 YFSETQ come from the germline V gene. The CDR3 runs to 14 residues. V was shortened by 4 bases and J by 1 base, with 11 bases between the two germline ends. Produced via immunoSEQ multiplex PCR; TCRdb's table is partial and in-frame only. The sample has more than 150,000 clones; more than 75% are singletons. This clonotype originated in an adult who received the AZD1222 COVID-19 vaccine. The material was peripheral blood, obtained 28 days after the second AZD1222 dose. The genes are TRBV5-1 and TRBJ1-1; no clear D gene. CDR3 sequence reads: CASSLKLGNTEAFF. CDR3 sequence (DNA): TGCGCCAGCAGCCTAAAATTGGGGAACACTGAAGCTTTCTTT.